The entry below gives a single TCR beta chain sequence along with its context. The antigen is undetermined. V trimming: 0 bases; J trimming: 2 bases; junction bases outside the gene matches: 6. Per the germline V gene, CDR1 is LNHNV and CDR2 is YYDKDF (reference sequence). The CDR3 sequence is 17 residues long. The sample belongs to a study of T cell repertoires in cytomegalovirus infection. Study-level background: Evidence of both CMV infection and a matching HLA type came from public TCR beta signatures.

General study results and limits: Summed public TCR beta family frequency identified CMV carriers bearing the relevant HLA. CMV-specific TCR beta clonotypes restricted by HLA-C dominated the ex vivo response.

Each CDR3 protein gets one entry after TCRdb re-called the reads with MiXCR. The profile covers approximately 300,000 distinct CDR3 sequences, with approximately 25% appearing a single time and about 14% taken by the ten largest. The TCR sequence derives from a human donor in good health (CMV status not recorded). Some clones in this sample may be carry-over from other donors' samples. The material sequenced was cultured PBMCs, taken from culture after CMV antigen stimulation. The rearrangement links TRBV15 to TRBJ2-3; 9 nucleotides agree with TRBD2. The CDR3 protein is CATSRDRASGATDTQYF. CDR3 nucleotides: TGTGCCACCAGCAGAGATCGGGCTAGCGGGGCCACAGATACGCAGTATTTT.